The subject of this entry is one T cell receptor (beta chain). What it binds is not known. Treatment: some 19 received Ad26.COV2.S at low or high dose, single or two shots; about 5 received placebo; per-sample allocation not given. Specimen acquisition occurred on day 63 following the initial vaccine or placebo injection. As its vector, the vaccine had Ad26, which expressed Wuhan-strain SARS-CoV-2 spike. This sample was included in a study of Ad26.COV2.S vaccination and SARS-CoV-2 variants. Study-level information: The vaccine Ad26.COV2.S was put into the muscle once, or twice with 56 days between. Study-level results: There was reportedly substantial breadth in spike-specific CD8+ and CD4+ T cell responses after vaccination.

Germline-derived CDR1 and CDR2 are LGHDT and YNNKEL (reference sequence). V was clipped by 6 bases and J by 0 bases, with 18 bases between them. This CDR3 has 16 residues. Sequencing used immunoSEQ multiplex PCR; TCRdb keeps in-frame clones, though not all of them. The table includes some 460,000 clones, 89% detected once. The input for sequencing was peripheral blood, taken in a trial of Ad26.COV2.S vaccine versus placebo. This clonotype originated in a person aged 18-60 years who received the Ad26.COV2.S COVID-19 vaccine or a placebo. V is TRBV3-1 (or the pseudogene TRBV3-2) and J is TRBJ2-7, with D tentatively TRBD2 (6 bases). The CDR3 sequence: CASSRGAGSNSYEQYF. CDR3 in DNA: TGTGCCAGCAGTAGGGGAGCGGGCTCGAACTCCTACGAGCAGTACTTC.